This paragraph reports one T cell receptor (beta chain). The antigen is not known. V was pared by 3 bases and J by 7 bases, with 10 bases between. This CDR3 contains 12 residues. CDR1 MNHNS and CDR2 SASEGT come from the germline V gene. The sample comes from a study of T cells in localized non-small cell lung cancer. Method: immunoSEQ multiplex PCR; TCRdb's copy keeps in-frame clones and lacks some. The sample contains around 15,000 clones, approximately 89% of which appear only once. Study observations and caveats: Clonality of T cells reached its maximum in uninvolved adjacent lung, surpassing tumor.

This receptor was taken from a man between 40 and 70 years old with stage III lung adenocarcinoma. The chain is built from TRBV6-1 and TRBJ2-7; a weak D match, TRBD1 (5 bases). The source material was peripheral blood mononuclear cells, sampled before any cancer treatment. The CDR3 here is CASSEGLKEQYF. The CDR3 DNA reads TGTGCCAGCAGTGAGGGGCTTAAAGAGCAGTACTTC.